Listed here are 6 T cell receptor beta chains from one sample, sequenced in a study of T cell repertoires in cytomegalovirus infection. A single record per CDR3 protein comes from TCRdb applying MiXCR to the reads. The sample contains around 350,000 distinct CDR3 sequences, about a sixth of which appear only once. The sequencing input was PBMCs. The receptors were sampled from a human donor in good health (CMV status not recorded). Some clones in this sample may be carry-over from other donors' samples.

This clonotype was detected a few times. This chain joins TRBV20-1 and TRBJ2-7; TRBD1 aligns across 8 bases. V dropped 5 bases and J dropped 5; count of bases not matched to a gene: 8. The CDR3 is 13 residues long. Germline CDR1 DFQATT, CDR2 SNEGSKA (reference sequence). The CDR3 here is CSAGRDRRHEQYF. CDR3 bases: TGCAGTGCTGGCCGGGACAGGCGCCACGAGCAGTACTTC.

This clonotype was detected a few times. The genes are TRBV4-1 and TRBJ2-7, with D uncertain. The CDR3 loop spans 12 amino acids. Trimming cost V 3 bases and J 6 bases, with 9 bases left between them. Germline V gene data show CDR1 as MGHRA and CDR2 as YSYEKL. CDR3 loop: CASSHPGREQYF. CDR3 nucleotides: TGCGCCAGCAGCCACCCAGGACGCGAGCAGTACTTC.

This clonotype was counted many times. The chain employs TRBV7-6 and TRBJ2-3; 8 bases are shared with TRBD2. CDR1 is SGHVS, CDR2 FNYEAQ, per germline. This CDR3 is 17 amino acids long. With V trimmed by 5 bases and J by 2 bases, 12 bases remained unmatched. The CDR3 sequence: CASSATPSGSYTDTQYF. CDR3 DNA: TGTGCCAGCAGCGCAACCCCTAGCGGGTCATACACAGATACGCAGTATTTT.

This rearrangement joins TRBV19 to TRBJ2-2; TRBD2 aligns across 12 bases. V lost 10 bases to trimming and J lost 10 bases; unmatched junction nucleotides: 10. CDR1 and CDR2 (germline): LNHDA, SQIVND (reference sequence). This CDR3 is built from 14 residues. Written as DNA, the CDR3 is TGTGCCACCGGACTAGCGGGACCAAACGAGGAGCTGTTTTTT. It yields the protein CATGLAGPNEELFF.

This clonotype has more than one count but fewer than ten. The J gene is TRBJ1-5, the V gene TRBV6-5; D possibly corresponds to TRBD1 (5 bases). V shed 2 bases and J shed 3 bases, with 8 bases lying between them. The CDR3 has 14 residues. Germline V gene sequence: CDR1 MNHEY, CDR2 SVGAGI. The CDR3 DNA sequence: TGTGCCAGCAGTTACACGGGGGACAATCAGCCCCAGCATTTT. It codes for CASSYTGDNQPQHF.

This clonotype was counted a single time. A clone one base away is much larger, so this may be a read error. The chain couples TRBV4-1 to TRBJ2-3; D is perhaps TRBD1 (5 bases). The CDR3 contains 15 residues. Germline CDR1 is MGHRA and CDR2 is YSYEKL. The CDR3: CASSQESVGPYTQYF. DNA of the CDR3: TGTGCCAGCAGCCAAGAAAGCGTGGGGCCTTATACGCAGTATTTT.